These 8 T cell receptor beta chains were sequenced from one sample in a study of T cell responses to AZD1222 COVID-19 vaccine. Produced via immunoSEQ multiplex PCR; TCRdb's table is partial and in-frame only. The sample lists approximately 100,000 clones, 91% occurring once. The sequences come from peripheral blood, collected on day 0 of AZD1222 vaccination. These receptors were taken from an adult in good health.

J is TRBJ1-5 and V is TRBV6-1; D is ambiguous. Trimming took 1 base from V and 0 from J, leaving 4 bases between them. Germline CDR1 reads MNHNS; CDR2 reads SASEGT. The CDR3 sequence is 14 residues long. DNA of the CDR3: TGTGCCAGCAGTGAAGGCTATAGCAATCAGCCCCAGCATTTT. Translating gives CASSEGYSNQPQHF.

Remarks on this clone: A junction boundary mismatches the germline segment, possibly from a read error. The CDR3 DNA sequence: TGTGCCACCTTACAGGGTCCAACTAATGAAAAACTATTTTTT. It codes for CATLQGPTNEKLFF. V and J are TRBV7-8 and TRBJ1-4; TRBD1 is a possible D gene (6 bases). Germline lookup yields CDR1 SGHVS and CDR2 FQNEAQ. This CDR3 is 14 amino acids long.

V usage is TRBV27 and J usage is TRBJ2-1; the D gene is possibly TRBD1 (5 bases). The germline V and J ends were trimmed by 6 bases and 0 bases, with 9 bases remaining between them. Germline V gene lookup returns CDR1 MNHEY and CDR2 SMNVEV (reference sequence). The CDR3 length is 14 residues. CDR3 region: CASRDTFSYNEQFF. In nucleotides, the CDR3 is TGTGCCAGCAGGGACACCTTCTCCTACAATGAGCAGTTCTTC.

The rearrangement joins TRBV2 to TRBJ2-4; weak D call: TRBD2 (5 bases). In germline, CDR1 is SNHLY, CDR2 FYNNEI. V was cut by 3 bases and J by 2 bases, with 17 bases left in between. This CDR3 contains 17 residues. CDR3 bases: TGTGCCAGCAGTGAGTTAGGCCAGCCGGGGACCAAAAACATTCAGTACTTC. It encodes CASSELGQPGTKNIQYF.

The rearrangement uses TRBV6-5 and TRBJ2-4; 9 positions agree with TRBD1. CDR1 and CDR2 (germline): MNHEY, SVGAGI. CDR3 length: 15 residues. V gave up 5 bases and J gave up 1 base; unmatched junction bases: 3. The CDR3 DNA reads TGTGCCAGCAGTCGGACAGGGGACGCCAAAAACATTCAGTACTTC. Its translation: CASSRTGDAKNIQYF.

Note on this clone: The sample holds other DNA sequences that translate to the same CDR3. This CDR3 reads CASSLGGQNQPQHF. Here the CDR3 DNA reads TGCGCCAGCAGCTTGGGAGGGCAGAATCAGCCCCAGCATTTT. V usage is TRBV5-1 and J usage is TRBJ1-5; D not resolved. V dropped 0 bases and J dropped 4 bases, with 8 bases sitting between them. This CDR3 region has 14 residues. Germline V gene sequence: CDR1 SGHRS, CDR2 YFSETQ.

This clone was observed a few times. The gene calls are TRBV3-1 (or the pseudogene TRBV3-2) and TRBJ2-2; D perhaps matches TRBD2 (5 bases). V was pared by 1 base and J by 7 bases, with 16 bases between. CDR3 length: 16 residues. Germline CDR1 is LGHDT and CDR2 is YNNKEL (reference sequence). DNA for the CDR3: TGTGCCAGCAGCCAAGGAGGACTGGGGAAAGGCGGGGAGCTGTTTTTT. Translation: CASSQGGLGKGGELFF.

A single count supports this clone. The genes are TRBV5-1 and TRBJ1-5; D is uncertain. Germline-derived CDR1 and CDR2 are SGHRS and YFSETQ. V gave up 0 bases and J gave up 5 bases, with 12 bases separating them. The CDR3 covers 15 residues. CDR3 sequence: CASSLAGIRDQPQHF. The CDR3 DNA reads as TGCGCCAGCAGCTTGGCCGGGATTCGCGATCAGCCCCAGCATTTT.